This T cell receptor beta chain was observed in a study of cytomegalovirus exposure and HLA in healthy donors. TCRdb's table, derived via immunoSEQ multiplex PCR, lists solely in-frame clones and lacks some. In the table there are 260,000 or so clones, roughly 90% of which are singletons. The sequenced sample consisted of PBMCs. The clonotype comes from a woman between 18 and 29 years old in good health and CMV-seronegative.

DNA of the CDR3: TGTGCCAGCAGCCCTCCGGGGGTTTTTTTGTCTGGCTACACCTTC. Translated: CASSPPGVFLSGYTF. J is TRBJ1-2 and V is TRBV28; D perhaps matches TRBD1 (5 bases). Germline V gene lookup returns CDR1 MDHEN and CDR2 SYDVKM. This CDR3 spans 15 amino acids. V was clipped by 6 bases and J by 7 bases, with 21 bases between them.